The TCR beta chain under discussion was sequenced for a study of PD-L1 blockade in urothelial cancer (dated by TCRdb to 2015 to 2018). At the level of the whole study: Therapy was started in the mid-2010s for all patients, and atezolizumab 1,200 mg was administered intravenously every 3 weeks. Pretreatment tumor samples, along with matched peripheral blood serially collected before and after atezolizumab treatment, were subjected to TCR sequencing. About nine tenths of the roughly 29 patients were identified as males with urothelial cancer of bladder origin, and a prior smoking history was reported by 18 of 29 patients. In the same patients who had TCR sequencing, pretreatment tumors also underwent whole exome sequencing and RNA sequencing. Blood samples were analyzed 3 weeks after the start of treatment (second dose) and 6 weeks after the start of treatment. Around 30 patients had pretreatment blood TCR-seq, some 24 had at least one posttreatment blood collection, and some 24 had tumor TCR-seq. Patients had an ECOG performance status of 0 or 1 and had received between 0 and 3 prior chemotherapy regimens. Blood samples yielded a median of about 150,000 T cells and around 83,000 unique TCRs, with median clonality approximately 0.08. Under ten patients achieved durable clinical benefit and some 21 did not. Progression-free survival longer than 6 months counted as durable clinical benefit, and TCR features were additionally tested against both progression-free and overall survival. An exploratory multi-omic analysis was conducted of the somatic, immune and clinical correlates of response to PD-L1 blockade with atezolizumab in urothelial cancer. On the study overall, not on this receptor specifically: Because of the small sample size (n ≈ 30) and the many exploratory analyses performed, the results are intended to be regarded as hypothesis-generating. At 3 weeks after the start of treatment, tumor-associated TCR clones in peripheral blood had expanded more in patients with durable benefit (n of about 22, p = 0.022). A pretreatment peripheral blood TCR clonality below the median was linked to improved progression-free and overall survival.

Looking up the germline V gene (reference sequence) yields CDR1 LNHDA and CDR2 SQIVND. The CDR3 numbers 15 residues from cysteine through phenylalanine. Of the read, only the CDR3 DNA is kept; its 45 bases are in frame from base 1. Synthetic TCR analog templates were spiked into each PCR so that absolute template abundance could be estimated from read counts. The immunoSEQ assay used bias-controlled V and J gene primers to amplify TCRbeta CDR3 regions from genomic DNA. Sequencing of rearranged TCRbeta segments was performed at approximately 20X coverage. Under the source paper's analysis protocol: Clustering was used to correct sequencing errors, and CDR3s were annotated against IMGT so that V, D and J genes could be assigned. Downstream analyses used only productive TCRbeta rearrangements and left out out-of-frame or stop-codon sequences. Clonality was calculated as one minus the Shannon entropy normalized by the log of the number of unique productive sequences. Fisher's exact test with Benjamini-Hochberg correction, using a cutoff of adjusted p below 0.01, was how clones that differed between time points or between blood and tumor were identified. TCRdb re-hosts the immuneACCESS table, in-frame sequences only. Its copies lack some clones; in the studies checked, an unresolved V gene accounts for under half of them, and the cause for the rest is not known. The V and J calls and clone size were taken over from that table, and D and trimming were inferred from the DNA. This sample is represented by 55,000 to 70,000 clones; roughly 82% of them were singletons. The top ten clones comprise around 4.6% of the sample.

The cohort comprised 29 patients with locally advanced or metastatic urothelial carcinoma treated at Memorial Sloan Kettering on a trial protocol. Peripheral blood mononuclear cells were collected pretreatment and during treatment, with between 1 and 8 total time points per patient. The Qiagen DNeasy Blood extraction kit was used to purify genomic DNA from total PBMCs and tumor samples. PBMCs were collected pretreatment and during treatment, and were isolated and stored as previously described. Note on this clone: Its antigen is currently not known. No clone much larger than this one lies a single base away; base qualities are absent.

Sequences were derived from PBMCs, sampled around atezolizumab (anti-PD-L1) treatment. The receptor was derived from a man in his sixties or seventies with urothelial cancer. The rearrangement combines TRBV19 with TRBJ2-1; the central 11 bases match TRBD2. Here the CDR3 is given as CVNGNSGRAYNEQFF. The DNA is as follows: TGTGTCAATGGGAATAGCGGGAGGGCCTACAATGAGCAGTTCTTC. When the CDR3 is completed using the reference TRBV19 and TRBJ2-1 genes on either side, the full variable domain is DGGITQSPKYLFRKEGQNVTLSCEQNLNHDAMYWYRQDPGQGLRLIYYSQIVNDFQKGDIAEGYSVSREKKESFPLTVTSAQKNPTAFYLCVNGNSGRAYNEQFFGPGTRLTVL.